The next 18 T cell receptor beta chains were all read from a single sample in a study of shared clonotypes between healthy human individuals. Assay: immunoSEQ multiplex PCR; the TCRdb copy retains only in-frame clones and omits some. This sample carries about 1 million clones, approximately 70% of them seen once, and the ten largest clones take over 1.3%. Sequencing input: memory CD4+ T cells sorted from blood. As to subset: CD45RA-negative fraction. These receptors originate from a man aged 18 to 35 in good health.

This clone was seen a handful of times. The genes are TRBV7-6 and TRBJ2-1, with no clear D. CDR3 length: 11 residues. Germline loops: CDR1 SGHVS, CDR2 FNYEAQ. Trimming pared 1 base from V and 9 bases from J, leaving 4 bases between. The CDR3: CASSLDLEQFF. The DNA of the CDR3 is TGTGCCAGCAGCTTAGACCTTGAGCAGTTCTTC.

The chain combines TRBV19 with TRBJ1-5; 8 nucleotides line up with TRBD1. The V and J ends lost 4 bases and 5 bases, in that order; junction bases with no gene match: 1. CDR1 and CDR2 (germline): LNHDA, SQIVND (reference sequence). The CDR3 contains 13 residues. CDR3 amino acids: CASSTTGDQPQHF. In nucleotides, the CDR3 is TGTGCCAGTAGTACGACAGGGGATCAGCCCCAGCATTTT.

J is TRBJ2-7 and V is TRBV9; tentative D call: TRBD1 (6 bases). CDR3 length: 14 amino acids. Per germline, CDR1 SGDLS and CDR2 YYNGEE. V dropped 4 bases and J dropped 3 bases, with 14 bases sitting between them. The CDR3 sequence: CASSNRDTNYEQYF. The CDR3 nucleotides are TGTGCCAGCAGCAACCGGGACACAAACTACGAGCAGTACTTC.

The chain uses TRBV5-1 and TRBJ2-3; 8 bases match TRBD1. Per the germline V gene, CDR1 is SGHRS and CDR2 is YFSETQ. The CDR3 is 17 amino acids. After removal of 2 bases from V and 2 bases from J, the junction contained 10 bases not matched to a gene. CDR3 DNA: TGCGCCAGCAGCTTTAGCCCCGGACAGGGAACCACAGATACGCAGTATTTT. Translation gives CASSFSPGQGTTDTQYF.

This rearrangement joins TRBV7-3 to TRBJ1-1, with no clear D. The V end lost 2 bases, the J end lost 1 base, and 11 bases lay between the germline ends. Germline values: CDR1 SGHTA, CDR2 FQGTGA. The CDR3 totals 15 residues. The CDR3 region has the DNA TGTGCCAGCAGCTTAGGATACGGCAGGAACACTGAAGCTTTCTTT. Protein product: CASSLGYGRNTEAFF.

This chain links TRBV6-5 with TRBJ1-5; TRBD1 is a possible D gene (5 bases). This CDR3 spans 14 amino acids. V was shortened by 6 bases and J by 2 bases, with 11 bases between the two germline ends. Looked up from germline, CDR1 is MNHEY and CDR2 is SVGAGI. The CDR3 loop reads CASSPVGGNQPQHF. The CDR3 DNA sequence: TGTGCCAGCAGCCCAGTGGGGGGCAATCAGCCCCAGCATTTT.

This clone has only one observation. V gene TRBV11-2 combines with J gene TRBJ1-4; D perhaps matches TRBD1 (5 bases). This CDR3 region has 12 residues. Germline V gene sequence: CDR1 SGHAT, CDR2 FQNNGV. With 4 bases removed from V and 5 bases from J, the gap between germline ends came to 5 bases. The CDR3 loop is CASSWDNEKLFF. DNA for the CDR3: TGTGCCAGCAGCTGGGACAATGAAAAACTGTTTTTT.

The chain combines TRBV5-4 with TRBJ1-4; D call uncertain. The CDR3 has 16 amino acids. Germline V gene data show CDR1 as SGHNT and CDR2 as YYREEE (reference sequence). V was trimmed by 4 bases and J by 4 bases, leaving 17 bases between them. The CDR3 protein is CASSRNWAGINEKLFF. The CDR3 region has the DNA TGTGCCAGCAGCCGCAATTGGGCAGGCATTAATGAAAAACTGTTTTTT.

The rearrangement uses TRBV4-1 and TRBJ1-1; 9 nucleotides align to TRBD1. This CDR3 has 17 residues. In germline, CDR1 is MGHRA, CDR2 YSYEKL. With 3 bases clipped from V and 4 bases from J, the junction kept 12 bases outside the gene matches. The CDR3: CASSHRTGDFRSTEAFF. The CDR3 DNA sequence: TGCGCCAGCAGCCACAGGACAGGGGACTTTAGGAGCACTGAAGCTTTCTTT.

This clone was observed many times. The rearrangement uses TRBV30 and TRBJ1-5; D uncertain. V dropped 4 bases and J dropped 3 bases, with 10 bases sitting between them. Looked up from germline, CDR1 is GTSNPN and CDR2 is SVGIG (reference sequence). There are 13 residues in the CDR3. The CDR3 loop reads CAWTPQPNQPQHF. CDR3 DNA: TGTGCCTGGACCCCGCAGCCCAATCAGCCCCAGCATTTT.

This clone turned up a few times. Here the CDR3 DNA reads TGTGCCAGCAGTGAAGCCGAGGGGCGGGGAGCTGGGGCCAACGTCCTGACTTTC. Translating gives CASSEAEGRGAGANVLTF. The rearrangement links TRBV6-1 to TRBJ2-6, with TRBD2 as a possible D gene (6 bases). Trimming removed 0 bases at V and 2 bases at J, with 14 bases between. Germline values: CDR1 MNHNS, CDR2 SASEGT. CDR3 length: 18 amino acids.

This clone has at least ten counts. The V call is TRBV7-9, the J call TRBJ1-1, with 7 bases matching TRBD1. Trimming cost V 5 bases and J 10 bases; bases outside gene matches: 4. This CDR3 has 11 amino acids. The germline gives CDR1 SEHNR, CDR2 FQNEAQ (reference sequence). CDR3 in amino acids: CASSIQGGAFF. As DNA, the CDR3 is TGTGCCAGCAGCATCCAGGGGGGAGCTTTCTTT.

The gene calls are TRBV6-6 and TRBJ2-7; the D is unclear. This CDR3 region has 13 residues. V dropped 2 bases and J dropped 6 bases, with 11 bases sitting between them. The V gene's germline CDR1 is MNHNY and CDR2 SVGAGI (reference sequence). The CDR3 DNA follows: TGTGCCAGCAGTTACCTCCCTAGTCCCGAGCAGTACTTC. Amino acid sequence: CASSYLPSPEQYF.

The chain links TRBV2 to TRBJ1-1; no definite D call. Germline V gene sequence: CDR1 SNHLY, CDR2 FYNNEI. The CDR3 covers 12 residues. V lost 5 bases and J lost 0, with 4 bases in between. The CDR3 here is CASSQVNTEAFF. DNA for the CDR3: TGTGCCAGCAGTCAGGTGAACACTGAAGCTTTCTTT.

This clone was counted a single time. The rearrangement uses TRBV7-2 and TRBJ2-2, with D perhaps assigned TRBD1 or TRBD2 (5 bases each). Trimming shortened V by 2 bases and J by 1 base, and 11 bases separated the two germline ends. The CDR3 extends over 16 amino acids. Germline values: CDR1 SGHTA, CDR2 FQGNSA. CDR3 amino acids: CASSLRQGRNTGELFF. Here the CDR3 DNA reads TGTGCCAGCAGCTTAAGGCAGGGACGGAACACCGGGGAGCTGTTTTTT. The variable domain in full, completed from reference TRBV7-2 and TRBJ2-2, reads GAGVSQSPSNKVTEKGKDVELRCDPISGHTALYWYRQSLGQGLEFLIYFQGNSAPDKSGLPSDRFSAERTGGSVSTLTIQRTQQEDSAVYLCASSLRQGRNTGELFFGEGSRLTVL.

J is TRBJ2-1 and V is TRBV5-7, with a weak D call TRBD2 (8 bases). TRBV5-7 is reported as an ORF; its role is uncertain. V dropped 4 bases and J dropped 2 bases, with 22 bases sitting between them. The CDR3 runs 18 residues. The CDR3 region has the DNA TGTGCCAGCAGCCAGGGGGGAGGAGCGGGAGATACCTACAATGAGCAGTTCTTC. Translating gives CASSQGGGAGDTYNEQFF.

As regards this clone: The same CDR3 can be traced to other DNA sequences in this sample. The chain employs TRBV18 and TRBJ2-7, with D hard to call. Germline V gene data show CDR1 as KGHSH and CDR2 as LQKENI. Trimming removed 0 bases at V and 7 bases at J, with 13 bases between. The CDR3 totals 14 residues. CDR3 coding DNA: TGTGCCAGCTCACCACCTGTAGGGTCGAGGGAGCAGTACTTC. As protein: CASSPPVGSREQYF.

The V gene is TRBV7-9, the J gene TRBJ2-5; D not resolved. The CDR3 runs to 14 residues. The V end lost 3 bases, the J end lost 2 bases, and 10 bases lay between the germline ends. The germline CDR1 and CDR2 sequences are SEHNR and FQNEAQ (reference sequence). The CDR3 loop reads CASSFGPPQETQYF. Here the CDR3 DNA reads TGTGCCAGCAGCTTCGGACCCCCACAAGAGACCCAGTACTTC. The full variable domain, with the rest looked up from reference TRBV7-9 and TRBJ2-5, is DTGVSQNPRHKITKRGQNVTFRCDPISEHNRLYWYRQTLGQGPEFLTYFQNEAQLEKSRLLSDRFSAERPKGSFSTLEIQRTEQGDSAMYLCASSFGPPQETQYFGPGTRLLVL.